Listed here are 8 T cell receptor beta chains from one sample, sequenced in a study of T-cell reconstitution after alpha-beta-depleted transplantation in children. Construction of the TCRbeta library involved unique molecular identifiers. MiXCR, run by TCRdb on the PCR reads, gives a single entry per CDR3 protein. Of fewer than 750,000 distinct CDR3 sequences in the sample, more than 20% were seen once. This material consisted of PBMCs, taken before TCRalphabeta/CD19-depleted stem cell transplant. The receptors here all came from a boy less than two years old with Wiskott-Aldrich syndrome, due to receive a stem cell transplant.

Notes on this clonotype: Given a much more abundant clone one base away, this may be a read error. J is TRBJ2-7 and V is TRBV5-1, with D perhaps matching TRBD1 (5 bases). V was pared by 0 bases and J by 0 bases, with 7 bases between. This CDR3 contains 14 residues. Germline V CDR1 and CDR2: SGHRS, YFSETQ. The CDR3 loop is CASSLGQRSYEQYF. The CDR3 nucleotides are TGCGCCAGCAGCTTGGGACAGCGCTCCTACGAGCAGTACTTC.

The chain is built from TRBV5-1 and TRBJ2-1; 12 bases agree with TRBD2. This CDR3 has 16 residues. Trimming cost V 5 bases and J 3 bases; bases outside gene matches: 6. Germline values: CDR1 SGHRS, CDR2 YFSETQ. The CDR3 loop reads CASSLRTSGVYNEQFF. For the CDR3, the DNA is TGCGCCAGCAGTTTAAGGACTAGCGGGGTCTACAATGAGCAGTTCTTC. Full variable domain (missing parts from reference TRBV5-1 and TRBJ2-1): KAGVTQTPRYLIKTRGQQVTLSCSPISGHRSVSWYQQTPGQGLQFLFEYFSETQRNKGNFPGRFSGRQFSNSRSEMNVSTLELGDSALYLCASSLRTSGVYNEQFFGPGTRLTVL.

The chain couples TRBV5-1 to TRBJ2-3, with TRBD1 identical over 9 bases. The CDR3 extends over 18 amino acids. Germline V gives CDR1 SGHRS, CDR2 YFSETQ. Trimming cost V 0 bases and J 2 bases; bases outside gene matches: 10. The DNA for the CDR3 is TGCGCCAGCAGCTTGGGCCTACTCCGGGACAGGGCCACAGATACGCAGTATTTT. It encodes CASSLGLLRDRATDTQYF. Using reference TRBV5-1 and TRBJ2-3 for the parts outside the CDR3, the full variable domain is KAGVTQTPRYLIKTRGQQVTLSCSPISGHRSVSWYQQTPGQGLQFLFEYFSETQRNKGNFPGRFSGRQFSNSRSEMNVSTLELGDSALYLCASSLGLLRDRATDTQYFGPGTRLTVL.

The J gene is TRBJ2-7, the V gene TRBV12-3 or TRBV12-4; no definite D call. Trimming shortened V by 2 bases and J by 0 bases, and 8 bases separated the two germline ends. There are 14 residues in the CDR3. The CDR3, as DNA: TGTGCCAGCAGTTTACTCGAAGGCTCCTACGAGCAGTACTTC. Translating it yields CASSLLEGSYEQYF.

J is TRBJ1-2 and V is TRBV6-5; D is uncertain. The V and J ends lost 3 bases and 0 bases respectively, with 11 bases between them. The CDR3 runs 15 residues. The germline gives CDR1 MNHEY, CDR2 SVGAGI. The CDR3 loop is CASSYPPPSNYGYTF. In DNA, the CDR3 is TGTGCCAGCAGTTATCCACCCCCTTCTAACTATGGCTACACCTTC.

There are a few counts of this clonotype. The chain uses TRBV20-1 and TRBJ2-1; 13 nucleotides match TRBD2. CDR1 is DFQATT, CDR2 SNEGSKA, per germline (reference sequence). CDR3 length: 14 residues. V trimming: 4 bases; J trimming: 6 bases; junction bases outside the gene matches: 3. The DNA of the CDR3 is TGCAGTGCTAAGGGACTAGCGGGATCCAATGAGCAGTTCTTC. Its protein is CSAKGLAGSNEQFF.

This clonotype turned up a few times. This chain connects TRBV5-1 to TRBJ1-2; unclear D gene. The CDR3 runs 11 residues. V shed 3 bases and J shed 4 bases, with 4 bases lying between them. Germline V CDR1 and CDR2: SGHRS, YFSETQ. DNA for the CDR3: TGCGCCAGCAGCTCCGGCTATGGCTACACCTTC. Translating gives CASSSGYGYTF. Full variable domain (missing parts from reference TRBV5-1 and TRBJ1-2): KAGVTQTPRYLIKTRGQQVTLSCSPISGHRSVSWYQQTPGQGLQFLFEYFSETQRNKGNFPGRFSGRQFSNSRSEMNVSTLELGDSALYLCASSSGYGYTFGSGTRLTVV.

The table lists this clonotype with a few counts. This rearrangement joins TRBV5-1 to TRBJ2-5; D ambiguous. The CDR3 covers 15 residues. Germline loops: CDR1 SGHRS, CDR2 YFSETQ. V lost 0 bases, J lost 5 bases, and 14 bases lay in between. The CDR3 nucleotides are TGCGCCAGCAGCTTGGGCCGTTCCTATTCGGAGACCCAGTACTTC. This codes for CASSLGRSYSETQYF.